These 27 T cell receptor beta chains were sequenced from one sample in a study of T cell responses to AZD1222 COVID-19 vaccine. The protocol was immunoSEQ multiplex PCR, while the TCRdb copy is restricted to in-frame clones and leaves out a portion. The sample includes roughly 140,000 clones, just over 85% of them seen just once. The sequencing used peripheral blood, collected on day 0 of AZD1222 vaccination. Every receptor here comes from an adult in good health.

The chain joins TRBV6-2 or TRBV6-3 to TRBJ2-3, with TRBD2 matching 7 bases. CDR1 MNHEY and CDR2 SVGEGT come from the germline V gene. The CDR3 sequence is 15 residues long. V was clipped by 4 bases and J by 0 bases; unmatched bases: 4. CDR3 amino acids: CASSSASGSTDTQYF. DNA for the CDR3: TGTGCCAGCAGTTCTGCTAGCGGTAGCACAGATACGCAGTATTTT.

The J gene is TRBJ2-3, the V gene TRBV28; D is undetermined. The CDR3 is 16 amino acids. Germline-derived CDR1 and CDR2 are MDHEN and SYDVKM. V was clipped by 5 bases and J by 1 base, with 16 bases between them. The DNA of the CDR3 is TGTGCCAGCAGTCCCTCCGACTGGTTGGGCACAGATACGCAGTATTTT. Protein: CASSPSDWLGTDTQYF.

This clone came up once. This chain connects TRBV7-9 to TRBJ2-3; D ambiguous. CDR1 is SEHNR, CDR2 FQNEAQ, per germline (reference sequence). The V and J ends lost 1 base and 2 bases respectively, with 1 base between them. This CDR3 is built from 12 residues. The chain's CDR3 is CASSLDTDTQYF. The CDR3 nucleotides read TGTGCCAGCAGCTTAGACACAGATACGCAGTATTTT.

The V gene is TRBV30, the J gene TRBJ1-1; a possible D gene is TRBD1 (5 bases). Trimming stripped 1 base from V and 8 bases from J, with 14 bases between. In germline, CDR1 is GTSNPN, CDR2 SVGIG (reference sequence). The CDR3 is 13 residues long. DNA of the CDR3: TGTGCCTGGAGTGGGGGACCCGGCGGGGAAGCTTTCTTT. It is translated as CAWSGGPGGEAFF. Supplemented by reference TRBV30 and TRBJ1-1, the full variable domain reads SQTIHQWPATLVQPVGSPLSLECTVEGTSNPNLYWYRQAAGRGLQLLFYSVGIGQISSEVPQNLSASRPQDRQFILSSKKLLLSDSGFYLCAWSGGPGGEAFFGQGTRLTVV.

This chain uses TRBV14 with TRBJ2-1; D call uncertain. This CDR3 region has 14 residues. CDR1 and CDR2 (germline): SGHDN, FVKESK. V shed 0 bases and J shed 9 bases, with 12 bases lying between them. The CDR3 spells CASSQDLVSREQFF. CDR3 DNA sequence: TGTGCCAGCAGCCAAGATCTAGTAAGTCGTGAGCAGTTCTTC.

The chain recombines TRBV14 with TRBJ2-1, with TRBD2 matching over 12 bases. The V gene end was trimmed by 3 bases and the J gene end by 4 bases; junction bases not matched to a gene: 4. The CDR3 totals 16 residues. Germline CDR1 and CDR2: SGHDN and FVKESK. Here the CDR3 DNA reads TGTGCCAGCAGCCAGGGGACTAGCGGGTTGTACAATGAGCAGTTCTTC. Encoded protein: CASSQGTSGLYNEQFF.

This clone appeared a single time. The chain employs TRBV7-2 and TRBJ2-5; a weak D match, TRBD1 (6 bases). Germline V gene sequence: CDR1 SGHTA, CDR2 FQGNSA. CDR3 length: 13 residues. V was shortened by 3 bases and J by 2 bases, with 7 bases between the two germline ends. CDR3 nucleotide sequence: TGTGCCAGCAGCTTGGGGACACAAGAGACCCAGTACTTC. Encoded protein: CASSLGTQETQYF.

The chain is built from TRBV28 and TRBJ1-1; TRBD1 might be the D (5 bases). Trimming took off 2 bases at V and 2 bases at J, with 9 bases between the two ends. There are 14 residues in the CDR3. Per the germline V gene, CDR1 is MDHEN and CDR2 is SYDVKM. The CDR3 DNA reads as TGTGCCAGCAGTTTAGTAGGGGACAACACTGAAGCTTTCTTT. This gives the protein CASSLVGDNTEAFF.

The chain combines TRBV7-9 with TRBJ2-7, with D perhaps TRBD1 (6 bases). Per germline, CDR1 SEHNR and CDR2 FQNEAQ (reference sequence). This CDR3 spans 15 amino acids. The V end was cut by 10 bases, the J end by 4 bases, with 23 bases between. CDR3 sequence: CATSVRTGNRYEQYF. The CDR3 nucleotides are TGTGCCACATCAGTACGAACAGGGAACCGTTACGAGCAGTACTTC.

This sequence joins TRBV5-6 and TRBJ1-2; no clear D gene. The length of the CDR3 is 14 residues. Trimming removed 0 bases from V and 2 bases from J, with 8 bases in between. In germline, CDR1 is SGHDT, CDR2 YYEEEE. The CDR3 sequence: CASSLGVPNYGYTF. The CDR3 DNA reads as TGTGCCAGCAGCTTGGGTGTTCCCAACTATGGCTACACCTTC.

CDR3 region: CASSLVTGYSYEQYF. The DNA of the CDR3 is TGTGCCAGCAGCTTAGTCACAGGGTACTCCTACGAGCAGTACTTC. V and J are TRBV7-2 and TRBJ2-7, with D perhaps TRBD1 (6 bases). Germline V gene lookup returns CDR1 SGHTA and CDR2 FQGNSA. The CDR3 has 15 residues. V shed 1 base and J shed 0 bases, with 10 bases lying between them.

V is TRBV12-3 or TRBV12-4 and J is TRBJ2-1; 9 bases match TRBD1. The CDR3 runs to 12 residues. V lost 8 bases and J lost 12; bases outside the gene matches: 8. CDR3 coding DNA: TGTGCCAGCGGGTTAGGGACAGGGCTGCAGTTCTTC. It specifies CASGLGTGLQFF.

The CDR3 protein is CASSRLVRDRVTNEKLFF. The CDR3 bases are TGTGCCAGCAGCCGCTTGGTCCGGGACAGGGTAACTAATGAAAAACTGTTTTTT. V is TRBV5-5 and J is TRBJ1-4, with TRBD1 matching 9 bases. The CDR3 has 18 residues. Per germline, CDR1 SGHKS and CDR2 YYEKEE (reference sequence). Unmatched junction bases numbered 11, after V lost 4 bases and J lost 1 base.

The chain uses TRBV3-1 (or the pseudogene TRBV3-2) and TRBJ2-7; 10 bases fit TRBD1. Germline trimming cut 7 bases from V and 4 bases from J; bases unmatched to any gene: 7. Germline loops: CDR1 LGHDT, CDR2 YNNKEL (reference sequence). This CDR3 spans 14 amino acids. CDR3: CASTRTGGSYEQYF. In DNA, the CDR3 is TGTGCCAGCACCCGGACAGGGGGAAGTTACGAGCAGTACTTC.

The CDR3 nucleotides read TGTGCCAGCAGCGTAAACAGGGAGCCCTATGGCTACACCTTC. Its protein product is CASSVNREPYGYTF. The chain has TRBV9 and TRBJ1-2; possibly TRBD1 for D (6 bases). This CDR3 has 14 residues. Looked up from germline, CDR1 is SGDLS and CDR2 is YYNGEE. V was shortened by 1 base and J by 4 bases, with 11 bases between the two germline ends.

The chain links TRBV7-9 to TRBJ1-2; 8 nucleotides line up with TRBD1. The CDR3 loop spans 18 amino acids. CDR1 is SEHNR and CDR2 is FQNEAQ in the germline V gene (reference sequence). Germline trimming cut 5 bases from V and 3 bases from J; bases unmatched to any gene: 17. CDR3 sequence: CASSRHQLSDREHYGYTF. In nucleotides, the CDR3 is TGTGCCAGCAGCAGACATCAACTTTCGGACAGGGAACACTATGGCTACACCTTC.

The chain couples TRBV7-9 to TRBJ1-2; 10 nucleotides agree with TRBD1. Germline CDR1 reads SEHNR; CDR2 reads FQNEAQ (reference sequence). This CDR3 contains 15 residues. V shed 0 bases and J 6 bases; nucleotides not matched to a gene: 4. In DNA form, the CDR3 reads TGTGCCAGCAGCTTAGCGGGACAGGGGATTCATGGCTACACCTTC. It specifies CASSLAGQGIHGYTF.

V and J are TRBV28 and TRBJ1-6; tentatively, D is TRBD1 (5 bases). This CDR3 is built from 16 residues. The germline CDR1 and CDR2 sequences are MDHEN and SYDVKM. The V gene lost 8 bases and the J gene lost 9 bases, with 23 bases spanning the gap. CDR3 DNA sequence: TGTGCCAGCCGGGGGACGGGGCCCCTCTTGGGTTCACCCCTCCACTTT. This sequence encodes CASRGTGPLLGSPLHF.

The chain uses TRBV27 and TRBJ1-4, with 8 bases lining up with TRBD1. The CDR3 spans 14 residues. J lost 11 bases, V lost 6 bases, and 11 bases had no gene match. Germline V gene sequence: CDR1 MNHEY, CDR2 SMNVEV (reference sequence). The CDR3 DNA sequence: TGTGCCAGCAGCAAATGGACAGGGAGTATGAAACTGTTTTTT. Residues: CASSKWTGSMKLFF.

The CDR3: CASGRYNSPLHF. DNA of the CDR3: TGTGCCTCGGGACGTTATAATTCACCCCTCCACTTT. The chain carries TRBV5-4 and TRBJ1-6; a possible D gene is TRBD1 (5 bases). The CDR3 is made up of 12 amino acids. CDR1 and CDR2 from the germline V gene are SGHNT and YYREEE (reference sequence). V lost 10 bases, J lost 4 bases, and 9 bases lay in between.

For the CDR3, the DNA is TGTGCCAGCAGTTTAGGGGGAGGCTATGGCTACACCTTC. As protein: CASSLGGGYGYTF. The V gene is TRBV28, the J gene TRBJ1-2, with D tentatively TRBD1 (5 bases). Germline values: CDR1 MDHEN, CDR2 SYDVKM. CDR3 length: 13 amino acids. V was trimmed by 2 bases and J by 4 bases, leaving 8 bases between them.

This clone was counted a few times. The V call is TRBV12-3 or TRBV12-4, the J call TRBJ1-4; TRBD1 might be the D (6 bases). The CDR3 extends over 13 amino acids. Trimming left V 7 bases short and J 7 bases short, with 13 bases between. The DNA for the CDR3 is TGTGCCAGCAATGGGGGGCTCGGTGAAAAACTGTTTTTT. It is translated as CASNGGLGEKLFF.

CDR3 nucleotide sequence: TGTGCCAGCAGTTACCTTAGCACCCCTGAGCAGTTCTTC. Its protein product is CASSYLSTPEQFF. The chain carries TRBV27 and TRBJ2-1, with no clear D. Germline V gene data show CDR1 as MNHEY and CDR2 as SMNVEV (reference sequence). Trimming pared 4 bases from V and 9 bases from J, leaving 13 bases between. CDR3 length equals 13 residues.

In its sample, this clone was seen once. The rearrangement uses TRBV6-2 or TRBV6-3 and TRBJ2-3, with a weak D call TRBD2 (7 bases). Looked up from germline, CDR1 is MNHEY and CDR2 is SVGEGT. The length of the CDR3 is 16 residues. V lost 5 bases, J lost 4 bases, and 19 bases lay in between. CDR3 in DNA: TGTGCCAGCAGTCCCCTCCCAGCGGGACAATCAGATACGCAGTATTTT. This encodes CASSPLPAGQSDTQYF.

This chain uses TRBV4-2 with TRBJ1-5; D is undetermined. CDR1 LGHNA and CDR2 YNFKEQ come from the germline V gene. The CDR3 runs to 15 residues. The V gene lost 0 bases and the J gene lost 3 bases, with 9 bases spanning the gap. CDR3 protein: CASSQDGQYNQPQHF. CDR3 sequence (DNA): TGTGCCAGCAGCCAAGATGGGCAGTACAATCAGCCCCAGCATTTT.

The chain uses TRBV15 and TRBJ2-6; D might be TRBD1 or TRBD2, each matching 5 bases. V gave up 2 bases and J gave up 1 base, with 21 bases separating them. The germline CDR1 and CDR2 sequences are LNHNV and YYDKDF (reference sequence). This CDR3 is 20 amino acids long. The chain's CDR3 is CATSRSLTGTSYSGANVLTF. CDR3 coding DNA: TGTGCCACCAGCAGATCCCTAACCGGGACGTCTTATTCTGGGGCCAACGTCCTGACTTTC.

For the CDR3, the DNA is TGTGCCAGCAGCAAACCTCCCGACAGGGTGGGCTACACCTTC. It is translated as CASSKPPDRVGYTF. The rearrangement joins TRBV21-1 to TRBJ1-2; the table's D call TRBD1 went unverified against the DNA. TRBV21-1 is described as a pseudogene. The CDR3 length is 14 residues.